The 20 T cell receptor beta chains below come from one sample, sequenced in a study of T cell changes during pregnancy in multiple sclerosis. Sequencing used immunoSEQ multiplex PCR; TCRdb keeps in-frame clones, though not all of them. The table includes roughly 48,000 clones, around 92% detected once. This sample comprised CD4+ T cells from peripheral blood mononuclear cells, obtained in the third trimester of pregnancy. Receptors were obtained from a female donor with multiple sclerosis, enrolled in a pregnancy study.

V and J are TRBV6-6 and TRBJ2-3; D gene unclear. V lost 6 bases, J lost 6 bases, and 10 bases lay in between. Germline CDR1 reads MNHNY; CDR2 reads SVGAGI (reference sequence). The CDR3 length is 12 residues. This chain's CDR3 is CASSYLGDTQYF. The CDR3 coding sequence is TGTGCCAGCAGCTACCTCGGGGATACGCAGTATTTT.

V usage is TRBV27 and J usage is TRBJ2-2, with D perhaps matching TRBD2 (6 bases). The ends were cut back, 6 bases at V and 7 bases at J, with 18 bases in the middle. This CDR3 spans 15 amino acids. Germline CDR1 MNHEY, CDR2 SMNVEV (reference sequence). In DNA form, the CDR3 reads TGTGCCAGCAGCCCACGCCGGGGGACTCTCGGGGAGCTGTTTTTT. Its translation: CASSPRRGTLGELFF.

The sample holds one count of this clone. The chain joins TRBV7-2 to TRBJ2-1; D is possibly TRBD2 (6 bases). This CDR3 region has 17 residues. Germline CDR1 is SGHTA and CDR2 is FQGNSA. Trimming removed 0 bases at V and 0 bases at J, with 12 bases between. CDR3 sequence (DNA): TGTGCCAGCAGCTTAGCGCGGGACTTCTCCTCCTACAATGAGCAGTTCTTC. Translating gives CASSLARDFSSYNEQFF.

The chain links TRBV7-2 to TRBJ1-3; D is perhaps TRBD1 (5 bases). V shed 5 bases and J shed 2 bases, with 10 bases lying between them. The CDR3 has 14 amino acids. Germline values: CDR1 SGHTA, CDR2 FQGNSA. CDR3 in DNA: TGTGCCAGCAGCGTCAGGGCAGCTGGAAACACCATATATTTT. It translates to CASSVRAAGNTIYF.

The CDR3 region has the DNA TGCGCCAGCAGCTTGGTCCAGAGCACAGATACGCAGTATTTT. The encoded protein is CASSLVQSTDTQYF. J is TRBJ2-3 and V is TRBV5-1; D uncertain. V was clipped by 0 bases and J by 0 bases, with 5 bases between them. This CDR3 is built from 14 residues. CDR1 and CDR2 from the germline V gene are SGHRS and YFSETQ.

V gene TRBV5-8 combines with J gene TRBJ1-6, with D perhaps matching TRBD1 (5 bases). The CDR3 runs to 17 residues. Germline V CDR1 and CDR2: SGHTS, YDEGEE. Trimming shortened V by 5 bases and J by 7 bases, and 22 bases separated the two germline ends. The CDR3 DNA reads TGTGCCAGCAGAGTTTTAGGACATCTCGGAAAAAATTCACCCCTCCACTTT. This codes for CASRVLGHLGKNSPLHF.

This chain connects TRBV7-7 to TRBJ2-1, with 10 bases aligning to TRBD1. The CDR3 sequence is 15 residues long. The V and J ends lost 5 bases and 10 bases, in that order; junction bases with no gene match: 11. Germline loops: CDR1 SSHAT, CDR2 FNYEAQ (reference sequence). CDR3 sequence: CASSLRTGTGAEQFF. For the CDR3, the DNA is TGTGCCAGCAGCCTACGAACCGGGACAGGGGCCGAGCAGTTCTTC.

This chain links TRBV5-4 with TRBJ2-2, with D possibly TRBD1 on 6 matching bases. Germline V lookup: CDR1 SGHNT, CDR2 YYREEE (reference sequence). V lost 4 bases, J lost 4 bases, and 20 bases lay in between. CDR3 length: 17 residues. CDR3 in amino acids: CASSPRTGRGITGELFF. The CDR3 bases are TGTGCCAGCAGCCCCCGAACGGGCAGGGGTATCACCGGGGAGCTGTTTTTT.

J is TRBJ2-5 and V is TRBV28; maybe TRBD2 (6 bases). This CDR3 contains 14 residues. Trimming shortened V by 6 bases and J by 7 bases, and 18 bases separated the two germline ends. Germline V lookup: CDR1 MDHEN, CDR2 SYDVKM. The CDR3, as DNA: TGTGCCAGCAGCGGGAGACGATTTCGTGGGACCCAGTACTTC. It encodes CASSGRRFRGTQYF.

The V gene is TRBV2, the J gene TRBJ1-6; possibly TRBD1 for D (6 bases). In germline, CDR1 is SNHLY, CDR2 FYNNEI. The CDR3 totals 12 residues. Trimming cost V 11 bases and J 9 bases, with 14 bases left between them. The CDR3 DNA reads TGTGCCGGGGGCAGGGAGGGTTCACCCCTCCACTTT. It encodes CAGGREGSPLHF.

V usage is TRBV14 and J usage is TRBJ2-3; tentative D call: TRBD2 (6 bases). CDR1 is SGHDN and CDR2 is FVKESK in the germline V gene. Trimming stripped 1 base from V and 2 bases from J, with 10 bases between. The CDR3 is made up of 15 amino acids. The chain's CDR3 is CASSQVAGLTDTQYF. CDR3 nucleotide sequence: TGTGCCAGCAGCCAAGTGGCGGGGCTCACAGATACGCAGTATTTT. Together with reference TRBV14 and TRBJ2-3, the CDR3 gives the full variable domain: EAGVTQFPSHSVIEKGQTVTLRCDPISGHDNLYWYRRVMGKEIKFLLHFVKESKQDESGMPNNRFLAERTGGTYSTLKVQPAELEDSGVYFCASSQVAGLTDTQYFGPGTRLTVL.

The chain has TRBV28 and TRBJ1-2; TRBD1 is a possible D gene (5 bases). V was shortened by 7 bases and J by 6 bases, with 12 bases between the two germline ends. The germline CDR1 and CDR2 sequences are MDHEN and SYDVKM. This CDR3 has 12 amino acids. The CDR3 nucleotides read TGTGCCAGCAACTGGGGCAGAAATGGCTACACCTTC. Residues: CASNWGRNGYTF.

This chain uses TRBV28 with TRBJ2-3, with D maybe TRBD2 (5 bases). Germline lookup yields CDR1 MDHEN and CDR2 SYDVKM. Deletions cut 2 bases from V and 0 bases from J, with 9 bases between. The CDR3 has 15 residues. This CDR3 reads CASSLAGVSTDTQYF. The CDR3 DNA reads as TGTGCCAGCAGTTTAGCCGGGGTCAGCACAGATACGCAGTATTTT.

This rearrangement joins TRBV19 to TRBJ2-1; maybe TRBD2 (7 bases). In germline, CDR1 is LNHDA, CDR2 SQIVND (reference sequence). Trimming stripped 4 bases from V and 7 bases from J, with 17 bases between. The CDR3 runs 15 residues. This CDR3 is CASSSFRGARNEQFF. For the CDR3, the DNA is TGTGCCAGTAGTAGTTTTCGGGGGGCCCGAAATGAGCAGTTCTTC.

The chain has TRBV5-4 and TRBJ2-5; TRBD2 might be the D (6 bases). CDR3 size: 14 residues. Germline CDR1 and CDR2: SGHNT and YYREEE (reference sequence). V was shortened by 4 bases and J by 5 bases, with 15 bases between the two germline ends. The CDR3 DNA follows: TGTGCCAGCAGCGCCGGGACTTGGGGGGAGACCCAGTACTTC. It specifies CASSAGTWGETQYF.

The gene calls are TRBV6-5 and TRBJ2-7, with 7 bases that match TRBD1. Germline CDR1 and CDR2: MNHEY and SVGAGI. This CDR3 is 14 amino acids long. The V and J ends lost 6 bases and 3 bases, in that order; junction bases with no gene match: 8. CDR3 region: CASRELGTVYEQYF. In DNA, the CDR3 is TGTGCCAGCAGAGAACTAGGGACAGTCTACGAGCAGTACTTC.

This chain joins TRBV6-5 and TRBJ1-4, with a weak D call TRBD1 (6 bases). Germline V gene sequence: CDR1 MNHEY, CDR2 SVGAGI. Trimming left V 0 bases short and J 7 bases short, with 15 bases between. The CDR3 is 16 residues long. The CDR3 sequence is CASSYSGRRGSEKLFF. The CDR3 DNA sequence: TGTGCCAGCAGTTACTCGGGGAGAAGGGGGAGTGAAAAACTGTTTTTT.

The V gene is TRBV5-1, the J gene TRBJ2-2; 10 bases line up with TRBD2. Per germline, CDR1 SGHRS and CDR2 YFSETQ. CDR3 length: 14 residues. The trim removed 4 bases at V and 6 bases at J, leaving 3 bases unmatched. The CDR3 bases are TGCGCCAGCAGCAGAGCGGGGGGGCCCGGGGAGCTGTTTTTT. As protein: CASSRAGGPGELFF. The entire variable domain, with the rest obtained from reference TRBV5-1 and TRBJ2-2, is as follows: KAGVTQTPRYLIKTRGQQVTLSCSPISGHRSVSWYQQTPGQGLQFLFEYFSETQRNKGNFPGRFSGRQFSNSRSEMNVSTLELGDSALYLCASSRAGGPGELFFGEGSRLTVL.

The chain has TRBV7-8 and TRBJ2-1, with D perhaps TRBD1 (6 bases). CDR3 length: 16 amino acids. The germline V and J ends were trimmed by 5 bases and 0 bases, with 14 bases remaining between them. Germline loops: CDR1 SGHVS, CDR2 FQNEAQ. The CDR3 protein is CASSGRTAGSYNEQFF. The CDR3 nucleotides are TGTGCCAGCAGCGGACGGACAGCCGGCTCCTACAATGAGCAGTTCTTC.

The chain recombines TRBV28 with TRBJ1-2; no reliable D call. The CDR3 totals 14 residues. Trimming took off 3 bases at V and 8 bases at J, with 16 bases between the two ends. Per the germline V gene, CDR1 is MDHEN and CDR2 is SYDVKM. The CDR3 DNA follows: TGTGCCAGCAGTTTGCAGGTTCCGGCAAGGGGCTACACCTTC. Encoded protein: CASSLQVPARGYTF.